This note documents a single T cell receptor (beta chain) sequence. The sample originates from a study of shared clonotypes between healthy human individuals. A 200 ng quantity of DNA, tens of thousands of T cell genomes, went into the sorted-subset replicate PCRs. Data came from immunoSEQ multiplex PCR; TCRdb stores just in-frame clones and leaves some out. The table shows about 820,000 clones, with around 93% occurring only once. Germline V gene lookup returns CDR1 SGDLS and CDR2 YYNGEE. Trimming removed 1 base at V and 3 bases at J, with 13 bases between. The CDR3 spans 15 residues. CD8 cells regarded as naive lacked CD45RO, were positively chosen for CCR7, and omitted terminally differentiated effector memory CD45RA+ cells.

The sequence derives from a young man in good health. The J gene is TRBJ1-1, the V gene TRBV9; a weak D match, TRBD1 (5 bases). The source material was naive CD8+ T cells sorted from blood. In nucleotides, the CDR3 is TGTGCCAGCAGCGTATGGGGCACTAGGGACACTGAAGCTTTCTTT. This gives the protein CASSVWGTRDTEAFF.